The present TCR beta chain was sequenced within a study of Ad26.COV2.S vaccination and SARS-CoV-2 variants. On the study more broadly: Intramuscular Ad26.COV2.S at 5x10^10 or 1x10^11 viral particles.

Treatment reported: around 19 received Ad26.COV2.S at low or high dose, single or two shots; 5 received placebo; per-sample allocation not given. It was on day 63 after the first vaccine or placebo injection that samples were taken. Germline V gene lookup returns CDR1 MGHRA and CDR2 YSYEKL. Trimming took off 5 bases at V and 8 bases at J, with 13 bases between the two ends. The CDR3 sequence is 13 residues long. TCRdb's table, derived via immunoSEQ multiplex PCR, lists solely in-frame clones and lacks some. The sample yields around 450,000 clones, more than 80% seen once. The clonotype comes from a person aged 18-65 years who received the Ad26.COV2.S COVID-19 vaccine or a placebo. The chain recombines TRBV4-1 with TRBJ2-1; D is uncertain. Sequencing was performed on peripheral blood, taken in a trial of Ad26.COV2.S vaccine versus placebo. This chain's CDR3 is CASSSDWRHEQFF. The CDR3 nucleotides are TGCGCCAGCAGCTCCGACTGGCGGCATGAGCAGTTCTTC.